This TCR beta chain stems from a study of blood T cell repertoires in COVID-19. Study-wide context: Donors in the United States, Italy and Spain gave samples during acute or convalescent COVID-19. T cells, B-cell-depleted T cells, or PBMCs provided the cDNA or gDNA that served as material.

Original handling: The assay estimated nucleated cells by amplifying reference gene primers. Produced via immunoSEQ multiplex PCR; TCRdb's table is partial and in-frame only. V and J calls and clone size follow that table, whereas D and trimming were derived from the DNA. The table shows approximately 45,000 clones, with about 87% occurring only once. It was during active infection that Seattle patients were enrolled and then longitudinally followed. This CDR3 spans 14 amino acids. The germline V gene has CDR1 MNHEY and CDR2 SVGAGI. After removal of 5 bases from V and 5 bases from J, the junction contained 7 bases not matched to a gene.

The sequence was collected from a woman over 75 with COVID-19, enrolled during active disease. V and J are TRBV6-5 and TRBJ2-5; 8 bases agree with TRBD2. What was sequenced was peripheral blood. CDR3 in DNA: TGTGCCAGCAGTCGTGGACTAGCCTTCGAGACCCAGTACTTC. This translates into CASSRGLAFETQYF.